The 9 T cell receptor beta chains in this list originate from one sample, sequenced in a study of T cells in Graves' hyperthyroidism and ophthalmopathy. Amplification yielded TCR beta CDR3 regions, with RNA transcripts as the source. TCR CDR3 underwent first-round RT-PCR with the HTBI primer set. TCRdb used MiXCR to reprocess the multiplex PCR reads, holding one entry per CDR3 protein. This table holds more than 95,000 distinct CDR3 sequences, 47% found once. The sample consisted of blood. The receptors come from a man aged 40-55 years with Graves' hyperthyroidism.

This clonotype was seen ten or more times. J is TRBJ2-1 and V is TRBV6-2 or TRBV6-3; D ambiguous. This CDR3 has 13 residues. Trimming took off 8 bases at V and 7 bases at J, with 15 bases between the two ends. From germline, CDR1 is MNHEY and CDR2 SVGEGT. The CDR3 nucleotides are TGTGCCAGCTCTTCCCGACCTACTAATGAGCAGTTCTTC. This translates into CASSSRPTNEQFF.

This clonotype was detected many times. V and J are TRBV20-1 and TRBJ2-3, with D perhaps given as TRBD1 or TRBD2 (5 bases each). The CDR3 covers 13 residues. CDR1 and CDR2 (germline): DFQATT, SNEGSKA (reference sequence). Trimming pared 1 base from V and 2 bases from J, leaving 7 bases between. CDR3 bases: TGCAGTGCTAGAGTGGGGGTCACAGATACGCAGTATTTT. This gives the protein CSARVGVTDTQYF.

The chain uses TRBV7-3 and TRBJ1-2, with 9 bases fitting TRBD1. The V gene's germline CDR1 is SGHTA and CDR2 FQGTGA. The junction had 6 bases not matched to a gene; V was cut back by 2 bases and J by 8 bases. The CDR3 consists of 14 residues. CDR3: CASSLGGQGGGYTF. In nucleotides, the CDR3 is TGTGCCAGCAGCTTAGGGGGACAGGGCGGCGGCTACACCTTC.

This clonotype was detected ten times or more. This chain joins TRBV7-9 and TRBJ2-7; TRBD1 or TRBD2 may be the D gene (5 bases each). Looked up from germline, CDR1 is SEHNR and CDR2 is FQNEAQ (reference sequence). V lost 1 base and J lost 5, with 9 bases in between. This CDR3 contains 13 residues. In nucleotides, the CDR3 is TGTGCCAGCAGCTTAGGGGGGTTCCACGAGCAGTACTTC. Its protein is CASSLGGFHEQYF.

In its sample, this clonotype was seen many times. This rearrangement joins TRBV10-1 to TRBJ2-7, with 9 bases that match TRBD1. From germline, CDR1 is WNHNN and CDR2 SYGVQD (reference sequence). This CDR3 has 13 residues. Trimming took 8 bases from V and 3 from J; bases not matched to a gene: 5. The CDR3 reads CASYGTGLYEQYF. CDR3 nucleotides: TGCGCCAGCTACGGGACAGGGCTCTACGAGCAGTACTTC.

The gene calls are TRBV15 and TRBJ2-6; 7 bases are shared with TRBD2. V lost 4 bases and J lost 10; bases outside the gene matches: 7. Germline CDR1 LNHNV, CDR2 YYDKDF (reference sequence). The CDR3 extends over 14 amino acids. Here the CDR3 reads CATSTRGRVNVLTF. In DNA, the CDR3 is TGTGCCACCAGCACCCGGGGGAGGGTTAACGTCCTGACTTTC.

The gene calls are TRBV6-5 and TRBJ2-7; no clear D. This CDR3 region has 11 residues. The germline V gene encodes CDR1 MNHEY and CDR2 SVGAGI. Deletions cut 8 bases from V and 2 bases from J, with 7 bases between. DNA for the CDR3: TGTGCCAGCGGCAGTGCCTACGAGCAGTACTTC. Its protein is CASGSAYEQYF.

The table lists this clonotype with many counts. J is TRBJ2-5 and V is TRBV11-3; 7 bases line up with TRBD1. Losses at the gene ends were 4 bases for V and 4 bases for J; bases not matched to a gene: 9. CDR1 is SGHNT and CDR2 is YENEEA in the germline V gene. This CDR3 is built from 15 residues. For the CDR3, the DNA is TGTGCCAGCAGCTCAGGCAGGGGGACAGCAGAGACCCAGTACTTC. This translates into CASSSGRGTAETQYF.

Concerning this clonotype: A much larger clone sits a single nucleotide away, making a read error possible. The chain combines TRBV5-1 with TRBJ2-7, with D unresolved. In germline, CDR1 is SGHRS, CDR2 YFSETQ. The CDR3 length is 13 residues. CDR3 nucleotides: TGTGCCAGCAGCGAGAGGAGAAGCTACGAGCAGTACTTC. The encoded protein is CASSERRSYEQYF.